This T cell receptor (beta chain) was obtained from a study of cytomegalovirus exposure and HLA in healthy donors. Details on this clone: Antigen: not known.

Use of 60 Vbeta and 13 Jbeta primers characterized the PCR. Sequencing used immunoSEQ multiplex PCR; TCRdb keeps in-frame clones, though not all of them. Its listing shows about 70,000 clones. Study conclusions and caveats: Apart from CMV serostatus, no immune exposure information was available.

Germline V gene sequence: CDR1 SGHTA, CDR2 FQGNSA. The V end lost 5 bases, the J end lost 7 bases, and 12 bases lay between the germline ends. The CDR3 sequence is 14 residues long. The J gene is TRBJ1-6, the V gene TRBV7-2; D is ambiguous. The receptor's source is a female donor in good health and CMV-seropositive. What was sequenced was PBMCs. The CDR3 reads CASSPVLLNSPLHF. CDR3 DNA sequence: TGTGCCAGCAGCCCAGTACTACTAAATTCACCCCTCCACTTT.